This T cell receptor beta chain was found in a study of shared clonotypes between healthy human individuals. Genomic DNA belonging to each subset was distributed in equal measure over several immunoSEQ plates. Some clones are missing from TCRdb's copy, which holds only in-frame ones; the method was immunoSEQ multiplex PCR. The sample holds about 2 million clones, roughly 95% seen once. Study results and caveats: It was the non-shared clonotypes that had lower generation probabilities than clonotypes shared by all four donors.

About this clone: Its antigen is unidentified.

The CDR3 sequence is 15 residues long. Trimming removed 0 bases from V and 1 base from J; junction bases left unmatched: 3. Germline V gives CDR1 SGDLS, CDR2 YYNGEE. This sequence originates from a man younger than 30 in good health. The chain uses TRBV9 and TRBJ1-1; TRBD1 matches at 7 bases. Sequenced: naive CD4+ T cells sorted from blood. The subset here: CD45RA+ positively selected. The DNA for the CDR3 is TGTGCCAGCAGCGTAGAGGACAGGAAGAACACTGAAGCTTTCTTT. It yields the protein CASSVEDRKNTEAFF.